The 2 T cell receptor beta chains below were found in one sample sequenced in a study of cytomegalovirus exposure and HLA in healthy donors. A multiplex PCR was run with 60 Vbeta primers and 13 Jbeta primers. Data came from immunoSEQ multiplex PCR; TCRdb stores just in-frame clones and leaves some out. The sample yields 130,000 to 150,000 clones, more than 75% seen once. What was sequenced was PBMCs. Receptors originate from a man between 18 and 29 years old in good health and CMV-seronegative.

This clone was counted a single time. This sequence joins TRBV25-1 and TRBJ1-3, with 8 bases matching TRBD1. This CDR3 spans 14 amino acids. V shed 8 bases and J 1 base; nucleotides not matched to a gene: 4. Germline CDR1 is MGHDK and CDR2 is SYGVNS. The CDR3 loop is CASGDRGSGNTIYF. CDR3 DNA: TGTGCCAGCGGCGACAGGGGTTCTGGAAACACCATATATTTT. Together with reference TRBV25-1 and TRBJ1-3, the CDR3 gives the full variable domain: EADIYQTPRYLVIGTGKKITLECSQTMGHDKMYWYQQDPGMELHLIHYSYGVNSTEKGDLSSESTVSRIRTEHFPLTLESARPSHTSQYLCASGDRGSGNTIYFGEGSWLTVV.

Here the CDR3 DNA reads TGTGCCTGGAGCCTAGCGGGGGGAACAGATACGCAGTATTTT. Encoded protein: CAWSLAGGTDTQYF. V is TRBV30 and J is TRBJ2-3, with 11 bases lining up with TRBD2. V lost 3 bases, J lost 3 bases, and 2 bases stayed unmatched. Per germline, CDR1 GTSNPN and CDR2 SVGIG (reference sequence). The CDR3 is 14 amino acids.